The T cell receptor (beta chain) described here comes from a study of early stage breast cancer tumors. This CDR3 is built from 19 residues. CDR1 is SGHTA, CDR2 FQGNSA, per germline. V shed 4 bases, J shed 4 bases, and the junction held 17 bases outside the gene matches. The repertoire was sequenced with immunoSEQ multiplex PCR; TCRdb's copy has only in-frame clones and lacks some. The sample holds about 72,000 clones, roughly three quarters seen once. The TCR was taken from a person between 55 and 69 years old with breast cancer. The gene calls are TRBV7-2 and TRBJ2-5; 11 nucleotides match TRBD2. Sequencing was done on a sample of blood. CDR3 amino acids: CASSSRLSTSGRGGETQYF. The CDR3, as DNA: TGTGCCAGCAGCTCCAGATTAAGCACTAGCGGGAGAGGCGGAGAGACCCAGTACTTC. The full variable domain, rest sourced from reference TRBV7-2 and TRBJ2-5, is GAGVSQSPSNKVTEKGKDVELRCDPISGHTALYWYRQSLGQGLEFLIYFQGNSAPDKSGLPSDRFSAERTGGSVSTLTIQRTQQEDSAVYLCASSSRLSTSGRGGETQYFGPGTRLLVL.